Detailed here is one T cell receptor (beta chain). Its antigen target is currently unknown. No base qualities exist here, and no much larger clone lies one base off it. The sample is drawn from a study of blood T cell repertoires in COVID-19 (dated by TCRdb to 2020 to 2021). Describing the broader study: Samples from collaborators originated in the United States, Italy and Spain and spanned both the acute and convalescent phases of COVID-19. The prospective study material was composed of cDNA or gDNA derived from T cells, B-cell-depleted T cells, or PBMCs. Deeply sampled blood TCRbeta repertoires from subjects exposed to, actively infected with, or recovered from COVID-19 were included in the dataset. A freely available public database, intended as a resource for researchers studying the immune response to SARS-CoV-2, is where the repertoires were released. The samples were drawn from the first 160 participants of the ongoing ImmuneRACE study and from over a thousand subjects provided by 6 global collaborators. Nearly every sample came with metadata listing a de-identified subject ID, COVID-19 status, age in years and sex. Where available, HLA class I and class II types were obtained from metadata supplied by the sample provider rather than from assay-based typing. The paper as a whole reports these results and caveats: The quantity of clinical and demographic metadata differed by source and by participant and was supplied without curation.

Relative to germline, V is 0 bases shorter and J is 8 bases shorter, with 10 bases between their ends. Spanning cysteine to phenylalanine, the CDR3 consists of 13 amino acids. The entry retains the CDR3 DNA only, 39 bases that are in frame from base 1. As encoded in the germline V gene, CDR1 is LGHNA while CDR2 is YSLEER. Each collaborating institution followed its own protocols to collect whole blood in K2EDTA tubes. Collaborator samples were shipped for TCRbeta analysis as frozen whole blood, isolated PBMCs, or DNA extracted from either sample type. TCRbeta CDR3 regions were amplified from genomic DNA by means of the immunoSEQ Assay, a bias-controlled multiplex PCR. The study's processing was this. The number of nucleated cells in each sample was estimated from the amplification of reference gene primers within the assay. To quantify the absolute abundance of each unique TCRbeta CDR3 rearrangement, sequence reads were collapsed and filtered. For each sample, productive Simpson clonality was calculated as the square root of Simpson's diversity index over productive rearrangements. The immuneACCESS repertoire file appears here via TCRdb, limited to in-frame rearrangements. These files lack a portion of the clones; in checked studies, under half of the deficit traces to unresolved V genes, and the cause of the others is not known. V and J calls and clone size are as listed in that table; D and trimming were resolved from the DNA. The table for this sample lists about 83,000 clones; roughly 80% of them were counted only once. The ten largest clones add up to around a sixth of the sample.

Specimen: peripheral blood. The rearrangement combines TRBV4-3 with TRBJ1-2; TRBD1 is perhaps the D gene, given 5 matching bases. This sequence originates from a woman aged 80 or over with acute or convalescent COVID-19. The CDR3 reads as follows: CASSQDGAGGYTF. At the DNA level, the sequence is TGCGCCAGCAGCCAAGACGGGGCGGGGGGCTACACCTTC.